The rows below give T cell receptor beta chains drawn from one sample of a study of blood T cell repertoires in COVID-19. The repertoire was sequenced with immunoSEQ multiplex PCR; TCRdb's copy has only in-frame clones and lacks some. The table has about 95,000 clones, around 90% seen once. Sequenced input: peripheral blood. The receptors originated from a man between 60 and 75 years old with COVID-19, enrolled during active disease. Both conserved end residues are part of each CDR3. The order of the fields is V gene, CDR3 length, CDR3 protein.

TRBV7-9 | 14 | CASSLGGVNTEAFF
TRBV19 | 15 | CARVQGRSSGNTIYF
TRBV5-1 | 14 | CASSDGSGTATQYF
TRBV7-9 | 15 | CASTISGRALDEQFF
TRBV27 | 14 | CASSARQESTEAFF
TRBV19 | 16 | CASSELAGGPDGELFF
TRBV14 | 13 | CASSQISGGKAFF
TRBV4-1 | 15 | CASSRTSGSVDEQYF
TRBV19 | 15 | CASSRGWGTSYEQYF
TRBV5-1 | 13 | CASSLGGNTEAFF
TRBV5-1 | 16 | CASSPRRDRASEKLFF
TRBV20-1 | 13 | CSASRQGVPEAFF
TRBV5-1 | 14 | CASSLESQNTEAFF
TRBV6-5 | 14 | CASSLGGPQETQYF
TRBV24-1 | 13 | CAGETGMNTEAFF
TRBV9 | 17 | CASSEGAIRHTNTEAFF
TRBV27 | 10 | CASFGQEAFF
TRBV5-1 | 14 | CASSLLRVTGELFF
TRBV7-3 | 13 | CASSLIQGYGYTF
TRBV7-9 | 13 | CASSSTGVSPLHF
TRBV18 | 15 | CASSPPGQQNEKLFF
TRBV19 | 14 | CASKDGSSYNEQFF
TRBV18 | 15 | CASSPASAPGTEAFF
TRBV12-5 | 14 | CASGPGTSADTQYF
TRBV2 | 12 | CASSENRGGYTF
TRBV7-9 | 15 | CASSPTASGYNEQFF
TRBV10-1 | 15 | CASSEGTGGTDTQYF
TRBV6-5 | 14 | CASRPWDRGSEAFF
TRBV28 | 13 | CASCGGNPYEQYF
TRBV29-1 | 11 | CSVEDRDGYTF
TRBV9 | 13 | CASSVGREEEQYF
TRBV6-1 | 13 | CASSDWLNQPQHF
TRBV9 | 16 | CASSVNVGTNPYEQYF
TRBV6-5 | 14 | CASTGTGTTYEQYF
TRBV29-1 | 11 | CSGRGGDGYTF
TRBV24-1 | 15 | CATSDTGQGTDTQYF
TRBV2 | 12 | CASGLAGNEQFF
TRBV10-1 | 13 | CASSEDRGGEQYF
TRBV9 | 13 | CASSPMTGEPQHF
TRBV6-5 | 15 | CASSYSGSSYNEQFF
TRBV2 | 14 | CASRLQGSYNEQFF
TRBV4-1 | 15 | CASRHVGSKPAEQYF
TRBV18 | 15 | CASSDDGQGGYGYTF
TRBV30 | 15 | CAWSHSGSSYNEQFF
TRBV3-1/TRBV3-2 | 14 | CASSPRERGETQYF
TRBV5-4 | 14 | CATRGNSGANVLTF
TRBV6-1 | 13 | CASSELRSYEQYF
TRBV30 | 14 | CAWSVGSGESGYTF
TRBV6-1 | 13 | CASSEGGDVEQYF
TRBV29-1 | 13 | CSATAGGTYEQYF
TRBV7-2 | 16 | CASTVLAGVNTGELFF
TRBV27 | 15 | CASSPLLLGGDEQYF
TRBV5-4 | 14 | CASSLRGSNQPQHF
TRBV6-2/TRBV6-3 | 10 | CASSDTKQYF
TRBV29-1 | 15 | CSVEMGTGTNYGYTF
TRBV18 | 13 | CASSPPGGIEQYF
TRBV6-2/TRBV6-3 | 17 | CASSYLLGTSPTDTQYF
TRBV2 | 15 | CASSLRTASTDTQYF